The 27 T cell receptor beta chains reported below all come from one sample, sequenced in a study of T cells in Graves' hyperthyroidism and ophthalmopathy. Amplification of TCR beta CDR3 regions was performed using RNA transcripts as template. First-round RT-PCR of the TCR CDR3 relied on the HTBI primer set. Each CDR3 protein is one row after TCRdb ran MiXCR on the multiplex PCR reads. In the table there are more than 500,000 distinct CDR3 sequences, roughly 17% of which are singletons. The sequenced sample was blood. The receptors originated from a woman in her twenties or thirties with Graves' hyperthyroidism.

This clonotype was detected many times. CDR3 in DNA: TGCGCCAGCAGCTTGGAGGACAGTAGACATGAAAAACTGTTTTTT. Protein sequence: CASSLEDSRHEKLFF. The genes are TRBV5-1 and TRBJ1-4; TRBD1 might be the D (6 bases). Germline V gives CDR1 SGHRS, CDR2 YFSETQ. V lost 0 bases to trimming and J lost 6 bases, with 12 bases between them. The length of the CDR3 is 15 residues.

V is TRBV6-1 and J is TRBJ1-5; D remains ambiguous. There are 15 residues in the CDR3. V dropped 2 bases and J dropped 5 bases, with 13 bases sitting between them. Germline V gene sequence: CDR1 MNHNS, CDR2 SASEGT. The CDR3 loop reads CASSEMWSPYQPQHF. Written as DNA, the CDR3 is TGTGCCAGCAGTGAAATGTGGTCCCCCTATCAGCCCCAGCATTTT.

The genes are TRBV18 and TRBJ2-2; unclear D gene. Germline V lookup: CDR1 KGHSH, CDR2 LQKENI. Trimming shortened V by 0 bases and J by 1 base, and 6 bases separated the two germline ends. CDR3 size: 15 residues. The CDR3 loop is CASSPPIRNTGELFF. CDR3 nucleotides: TGTGCCAGCTCACCACCGATCAGGAACACCGGGGAGCTGTTTTTT. Variable domain in full (rest from reference TRBV18 and TRBJ2-2): NAGVMQNPRHLVRRRGQEARLRCSPMKGHSHVYWYRQLPEEGLKFMVYLQKENIIDESGMPKERFSAEFPKEGPSILRIQQVVRGDSAAYFCASSPPIRNTGELFFGEGSRLTVL.

The chain links TRBV18 to TRBJ2-7; D is unclear. Germline assignment: CDR1 KGHSH and CDR2 LQKENI. The CDR3 sequence is 17 residues long. The ends were cut back, 4 bases at V and 1 base at J, with 20 bases in the middle. CDR3 protein: CASSRLGILDQSYEQYF. In DNA form, the CDR3 reads TGTGCCAGCTCACGGTTAGGGATACTGGACCAATCCTACGAGCAGTACTTC.

V usage is TRBV28 and J usage is TRBJ2-7; D unresolved. Trimming took off 5 bases at V and 5 bases at J, with 10 bases between the two ends. The CDR3 covers 12 residues. Per the germline V gene, CDR1 is MDHEN and CDR2 is SYDVKM. The CDR3 DNA is TGTGCCAGCAGTGCCCTTTTGGACGAGCAGTACTTC. Translating it yields CASSALLDEQYF.

There are a few counts of this clonotype. The J gene is TRBJ2-1, the V gene TRBV20-1; D is undetermined. The CDR3 totals 12 residues. Per germline, CDR1 DFQATT and CDR2 SNEGSKA (reference sequence). The V end was cut by 6 bases, the J end by 9 bases, with 15 bases between. The CDR3 sequence is CSARSDNSEQFF. Here the CDR3 DNA reads TGCAGTGCAAGAAGCGACAACAGTGAGCAGTTCTTC.

There are many counts of this clonotype. The CDR3 is CSVEALTDENTEAFF. CDR3 coding DNA: TGCAGCGTTGAAGCCCTGACGGACGAGAACACTGAAGCTTTCTTT. The rearrangement uses TRBV29-1 and TRBJ1-1, with D unresolved. The CDR3 has 15 amino acids. Trimming stripped 1 base from V and 1 base from J, with 13 bases between. The germline V gene encodes CDR1 SQVTM and CDR2 ANQGSEA.

The table lists this clonotype with a few counts. The V call is TRBV11-3, the J call TRBJ1-2, with 11 positions matching TRBD1. The CDR3 has 14 amino acids. CDR1 is SGHNT and CDR2 is YENEEA in the germline V gene. V gave up 6 bases and J gave up 12 bases; unmatched junction bases: 12. In DNA form, the CDR3 reads TGTGCCAGCAGTTCAACCACCCGGGACAGGGGGAACACCTTC. Protein product: CASSSTTRDRGNTF. The full variable domain, with the rest looked up from reference TRBV11-3 and TRBJ1-2, is EAGVVQSPRYKIIEKKQPVAFWCNPISGHNTLYWYLQNLGQGPELLIRYENEEAVDDSQLPKDRFSAERLKGVDSTLKIQPAELGDSAVYLCASSSTTRDRGNTFGSGTRLTVV.

This clonotype was observed many times. CDR3 sequence reads: CASSEMTGAYGYTF. The CDR3 DNA sequence: TGTGCCAGCAGTGAAATGACAGGGGCCTATGGCTACACCTTC. The V call is TRBV2, the J call TRBJ1-2; 8 nucleotides match TRBD1. CDR3 length: 14 residues. The V gene's germline CDR1 is SNHLY and CDR2 FYNNEI. V lost 2 bases to trimming and J lost 4 bases; unmatched junction nucleotides: 3.

Remarks on this clonotype: A junction end diverges from the germline sequence, so it may reflect a read error. The genes are TRBV11-3 and TRBJ2-2; a weak D match, TRBD2 (5 bases). There are 14 residues in the CDR3. Germline CDR1 SGHNT, CDR2 YENEEA. In DNA form, the CDR3 reads TGTGCCAGCAGCCCACGGACGAACACCGGGGAGCTGTTGTTT. Translation gives CASSPRTNTGELLF.

This clonotype was counted many times. This chain joins TRBV7-2 and TRBJ2-7; 8 bases line up with TRBD2. Germline CDR1 is SGHTA and CDR2 is FQGNSA. V was clipped by 6 bases and J by 0 bases; unmatched bases: 10. The CDR3 extends over 16 amino acids. DNA for the CDR3: TGTGCCAGCAGTTTCTCGACTAGCGCGAGCTCCTACGAGCAGTACTTC. This gives the protein CASSFSTSASSYEQYF.

This clonotype was recorded at least ten times. The CDR3 sequence: CASRSTGLNQPQHF. The DNA of the CDR3 is TGTGCCAGCAGATCGACAGGCCTCAATCAGCCCCAGCATTTT. The V and J genes are TRBV6-1 and TRBJ1-5; D possibly corresponds to TRBD1 (6 bases). The germline CDR1 and CDR2 sequences are MNHNS and SASEGT. This CDR3 region has 14 residues. Deletions cut 6 bases from V and 3 bases from J, with 12 bases between.

Ten or more counts support this clonotype. The chain employs TRBV7-9 and TRBJ2-7; 9 bases fit TRBD1. Germline values: CDR1 SEHNR, CDR2 FQNEAQ (reference sequence). This CDR3 contains 15 residues. The J segment lost 1 base and the V segment lost 5 bases, leaving 6 bases of the junction unmatched. This CDR3 is CASSKPGQGSYEQYF. Written as DNA, the CDR3 is TGTGCCAGCAGCAAACCGGGACAGGGATCCTACGAGCAGTACTTC.

This clonotype was picked up one time. The V call is TRBV2, the J call TRBJ2-7; D may be TRBD2 (7 bases). CDR3 length: 13 residues. The germline V gene has CDR1 SNHLY and CDR2 FYNNEI. V lost 8 bases and J 2 bases, leaving 13 bases between the germline ends. The CDR3 protein is CASWGEGAYEQYF. The CDR3 bases are TGTGCCAGCTGGGGGGAGGGGGCCTACGAGCAGTACTTC.

Many counts were recorded for this clonotype. The rearrangement uses TRBV6-2 or TRBV6-3 and TRBJ1-2; no definite D call. Germline V gene lookup returns CDR1 MNHEY and CDR2 SVGEGT. The CDR3 is 12 amino acids. V gave up 6 bases and J gave up 1 base, with 6 bases separating them. CDR3 DNA: TGTGCCAGCAGAAAGCATAACTATGGCTACACCTTC. Its translation: CASRKHNYGYTF.

This clonotype has at least ten counts. The chain recombines TRBV7-9 with TRBJ2-7, with a tentative D call TRBD2 (7 bases). Germline V gene data show CDR1 as SEHNR and CDR2 as FQNEAQ (reference sequence). With 5 bases removed from V and 3 bases from J, the gap between germline ends came to 20 bases. The CDR3 has 16 amino acids. CDR3 sequence: CASSTPVGGRFYEQYF. The CDR3 nucleotides are TGTGCCAGCAGCACCCCCGTCGGGGGGCGCTTCTACGAGCAGTACTTC.

The V gene is TRBV5-8, the J gene TRBJ2-5; the D gene could be TRBD1 or TRBD2 (5 bases each). CDR1 and CDR2 from the germline V gene are SGHTS and YDEGEE. The CDR3 spans 15 residues. V was cut by 1 base and J by 4 bases, with 14 bases left in between. The CDR3 region is CASSLNGGRGETQYF. The CDR3 nucleotides read TGTGCCAGCAGCTTGAATGGAGGAAGGGGAGAGACCCAGTACTTC.

This clonotype was counted between two and nine times. The rearrangement uses TRBV12-3 or TRBV12-4 and TRBJ2-2; D ambiguous. This CDR3 has 14 residues. With 3 bases removed from V and 0 bases from J, the gap between germline ends came to 5 bases. CDR3 residues: CASSLTANTGELFF. CDR3 DNA sequence: TGTGCCAGCAGTTTGACTGCGAACACCGGGGAGCTGTTTTTT.

This clonotype was seen at least ten times. The chain employs TRBV11-2 and TRBJ2-4; tentatively, D is TRBD1 (5 bases). The V gene's germline CDR1 is SGHAT and CDR2 FQNNGV. With 5 bases removed from V and 6 bases from J, the gap between germline ends came to 8 bases. The CDR3 is 12 amino acids. CDR3 coding DNA: TGTGCCAGCAGCCAGCAGGGAAACATTCAGTACTTC. Translated: CASSQQGNIQYF.

A few counts support this clonotype. The chain employs TRBV29-1 and TRBJ2-7; 7 positions match TRBD1. This CDR3 comprises 12 residues. CDR1 SQVTM and CDR2 ANQGSEA come from the germline V gene. Unmatched junction bases numbered 7, after V lost 6 bases and J lost 5 bases. CDR3 sequence: CSVNRGPHEQYF. For the CDR3, the DNA is TGCAGCGTCAACAGGGGTCCCCACGAGCAGTACTTC.

This clonotype was counted ten times or more. The chain couples TRBV28 to TRBJ2-7; possible D gene TRBD1, 5 bases. The germline V and J ends were trimmed by 8 bases and 3 bases, with 17 bases remaining between them. The CDR3 spans 14 residues. Germline values: CDR1 MDHEN, CDR2 SYDVKM. CDR3 bases: TGTGCCAGCTACCCAACAGGACCTTACTACGAGCAGTACTTC. This translates into CASYPTGPYYEQYF. The complete variable domain, with remaining parts taken from reference TRBV28 and TRBJ2-7, reads DVKVTQSSRYLVKRTGEKVFLECVQDMDHENMFWYRQDPGLGLRLIYFSYDVKMKEKGDIPEGYSVSREKKERFSLILESASTNQTSMYLCASYPTGPYYEQYFGPGTRLTVT.

To note about this clonotype: A much larger clone differs from this one at a single base, so this may be a read error. The chain uses TRBV30 and TRBJ2-7, with D perhaps TRBD1 (5 bases). Germline V CDR1 and CDR2: GTSNPN, SVGIG (reference sequence). The CDR3 has 14 amino acids. The DNA of the CDR3 is TGTGCCTGCAGTGTCCTGGTATTGCAGGGCGAGCAGTACTTC. It is translated as CACSVLVLQGEQYF.

Worth noting for this clonotype: With a much larger clone just one base away, this may be a read error. The gene calls are TRBV28 and TRBJ2-1; D not resolved. The V gene's germline CDR1 is MDHEN and CDR2 SYDVKM. Trimming removed 2 bases from V and 6 bases from J, with 8 bases in between. This CDR3 has 13 residues. For the CDR3, the DNA is TGTGCCAGCAGTTTACCCACGTGCAATGAGCAGTTCTTC. Translating gives CASSLPTCNEQFF.

In its sample, this clonotype was seen many times. This chain joins TRBV3-1 and TRBJ2-7; weak D call: TRBD1 (6 bases). This CDR3 comprises 13 residues. Germline-derived CDR1 and CDR2 are LGHDT and YNNKEL (reference sequence). Trimming left V 4 bases short and J 7 bases short, with 14 bases between. CDR3 region: CASSLRGVGEQYF. CDR3 sequence (DNA): TGTGCCAGCAGCCTCAGGGGCGTCGGGGAGCAGTACTTC.

In this sample, this clonotype turned up many times. J is TRBJ2-7 and V is TRBV15, with D unclear. V dropped 6 bases and J dropped 0 bases, with 15 bases sitting between them. The CDR3 consists of 15 residues. Per the germline V gene, CDR1 is LNHNV and CDR2 is YYDKDF (reference sequence). DNA for the CDR3: TGTGCCACCAGGGCTACCCTGACGAGCTCCTACGAGCAGTACTTC. It codes for CATRATLTSSYEQYF.

The sample holds many counts of this clonotype. The genes are TRBV7-3 and TRBJ2-1, with D perhaps assigned TRBD1 or TRBD2 (5 bases each). Germline loops: CDR1 SGHTA, CDR2 FQGTGA. The CDR3 consists of 14 residues. Trimming stripped 5 bases from V and 3 bases from J, with 11 bases between. CDR3 nucleotide sequence: TGTGCCAGCAGCCCGGGACCGAACTACAATGAGCAGTTCTTC. It is translated as CASSPGPNYNEQFF.

This clonotype was observed a few times. The chain is built from TRBV6-5 and TRBJ2-5; 15 bases line up with TRBD2. V was clipped by 5 bases and J by 2 bases; unmatched bases: 9. Germline V gene lookup returns CDR1 MNHEY and CDR2 SVGAGI. This CDR3 spans 18 amino acids. The CDR3 region has the DNA TGTGCCAGCAGTAACCGACCCGGGACTAGCGGGAGGCAAGAGACCCAGTACTTC. Translating it yields CASSNRPGTSGRQETQYF.